The clone carrying this T cell receptor beta chain was counted a few times. In germline, CDR1 is SGDLS, CDR2 YYNGEE. The CDR3 spans 11 residues. Trimming removed 3 bases from V and 8 bases from J, with 8 bases in between. TCRdb processed the RT-PCR reads anew with MiXCR; each CDR3 protein has one entry. The sample holds about 680,000 distinct CDR3 sequences, 14% seen once. The specimen sequenced was memory CD4+ T cells from blood. V usage is TRBV9 and J usage is TRBJ1-2; possible D gene TRBD1, 6 bases. This clonotype was sampled from a female donor in good health, serving as a healthy control. This CDR3 is CASSAGVGYTF. The DNA for the CDR3 is TGTGCCAGCAGCGCAGGGGTAGGCTACACCTTC.